This T cell receptor (beta chain) was captured in a study of post-analysis software for immune sequencing data. Across the whole study: Patients had relapsing-remitting, secondary progressive or progressive-relapsing multiple sclerosis; some lacked subtype.

As for this clonotype: As yet, its antigen is unknown.

TCR beta cDNA libraries included unique molecular identifiers. Each sample of about 0.95 to 11 million input T cells yielded about 500,000 cDNA molecules, so each molecule approximated one T cell. Using its own MiXCR run on the PCR reads, TCRdb lists one record per CDR3 protein. The profile shows about 460,000 distinct CDR3 sequences, roughly 46% of them singletons. V shed 6 bases and J 4 bases; nucleotides not matched to a gene: 12. This CDR3 has 15 amino acids. From germline, CDR1 is SGHAT and CDR2 FQDESV (reference sequence). Findings of the study overall: Same-batch preparations were strongly co-clustered by F measure. TRBV5-6, TRBV5-1 and TRBV20-1 belonged to a set of roughly 5 TRBV segments that were more frequent in patients than controls. Controls showed significantly higher normalized Chao1 diversity than did multiple sclerosis patients.

The source is a girl under 18 with multiple sclerosis. The chain recombines TRBV11-1 with TRBJ2-7; 7 bases are a match to TRBD1. Sequencing was carried out using blood. CDR3 protein: CASSFRLDREYEQYF. The CDR3 region has the DNA TGTGCCAGCAGTTTTAGGCTTGACAGGGAATACGAGCAGTACTTC.